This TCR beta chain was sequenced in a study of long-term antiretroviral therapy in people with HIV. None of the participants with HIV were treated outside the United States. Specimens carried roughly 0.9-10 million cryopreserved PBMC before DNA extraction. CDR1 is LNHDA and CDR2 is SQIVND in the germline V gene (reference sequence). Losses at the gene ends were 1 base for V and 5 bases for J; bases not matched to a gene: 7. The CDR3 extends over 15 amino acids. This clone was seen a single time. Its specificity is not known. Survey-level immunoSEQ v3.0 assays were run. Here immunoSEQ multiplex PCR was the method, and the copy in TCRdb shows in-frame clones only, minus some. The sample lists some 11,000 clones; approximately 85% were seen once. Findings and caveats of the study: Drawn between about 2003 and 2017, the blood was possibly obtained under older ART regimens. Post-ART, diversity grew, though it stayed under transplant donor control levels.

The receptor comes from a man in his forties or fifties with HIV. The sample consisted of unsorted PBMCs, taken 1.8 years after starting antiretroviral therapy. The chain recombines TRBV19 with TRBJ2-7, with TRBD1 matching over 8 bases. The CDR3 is CASSIGRDRGHEQYF. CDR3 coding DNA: TGTGCCAGTAGTATAGGAAGAGACAGGGGACACGAGCAGTACTTC.